These T cell receptor beta chains were read from a single sample in a study of tumor and adjacent non-tumor tissue in lung cancer. TCRdb recomputed calls from the multiplex PCR reads with MiXCR, one row per CDR3 protein. The sample has fewer than 85,000 distinct CDR3 sequences, under 80% seen once. Sample: lung tumor tissue. The receptors stem from a woman in her forties or fifties with non-small cell lung cancer. CDR3s include the opening cysteine and the closing phenylalanine or tryptophan. A D gene is named only where the DNA matches it firmly. The size field is filled for only some rows; it gives once, few, many or a size class.

TRBV6-1	-	-	TRBJ2-7	CASNRNYGQYF	TGTGCCAGCAATCGGAACTACGGGCAGTATTTC
TRBV6-1	-	-	TRBJ2-1	CASTQASGLNEHSF	TGTGCCAGCACCCAAGCGAGTGGGTTAAATGAGCACTCCTTC
TRBV5-4	TRBD2	-	TRBJ2-1	CASSSITSDYNEQFF	TGTGCCAGTAGCTCGATCACTAGCGACTACAATGAGCAGTTCTTC
TRBV7-9	-	many	TRBJ2-2	CASNHNEGPGTGELFF	TGTGCCAGCAACCACAATGAGGGCCCGGGCACCGGGGAGCTGTTTTTT
TRBV24-1	-	many	TRBJ2-7	CATSGGSTNEQYF	TGTGCCACCAGCGGTGGGAGTACCAACGAGCAGTACTTC
TRBV6-5	-	-	TRBJ2-5	CASSYGGVSKTLYF	TGTGCCAGCAGTTACGGTGGGGTCTCGAAGACCCTGTACTTC
TRBV28	-	-	TRBJ2-7	CASNPISVLGGTYEQYF	TGTGCCAGCAATCCCATATCAGTTCTCGGCGGTACCTACGAGCAGTACTTC
TRBV6-1	-	-	TRBJ2-1	CASSLGAVAYNEQFF	TGTGCCAGCAGCCTGGGGGCTGTAGCCTACAATGAGCAGTTCTTC
TRBV5-1	-	few	TRBJ2-7	CASSLSASGLYEQYF	TGCGCCAGCAGCTTGAGCGCGAGCGGACTCTACGAGCAGTACTTC
TRBV6-1	TRBD1	once	TRBJ1-2	CANSGTGDGYTF	TGTGCCAACAGTGGGACAGGGGACGGCTATACCTTC
TRBV29-1	TRBD2	many	TRBJ2-5	CSVGRPLAGEYQETQYF	TGCAGCGTTGGACGCCCGCTGGCGGGAGAGTACCAAGAGACCCAGTACTTC
TRBV11-2	-	-	TRBJ1-1	CAGSFLDRGTEAFF	TGTGCCGGCAGCTTTTTGGACAGAGGCACTGAAGCCTTCTTT
TRBV5-4	TRBD1	-	TRBJ2-3	CVSGFRTGATDTQYF	TGTGTCAGCGGCTTCCGGACAGGGGCGACAGATACGCAGTATTTT
TRBV12-3/TRBV12-4	-	-	TRBJ1-5	CASSLNKGSQSQHF	TGTGCCAGCAGTTTAAACAAGGGAAGTCAGTCCCAGCATTTT
TRBV6-2/TRBV6-3	-	-	TRBJ2-2	CASSRLGYRLTGELFF	TGTGCCAGCAGTCGCCTTGGGTATAGGCTAACCGGGGAGCTGTTTTTT
TRBV12-3/TRBV12-4	TRBD2	few	TRBJ2-1	CAGSNGLPGLYNEKFF	TGTGCCGGCAGTAATGGCCTCCCGGGACTATACAATGAGAAGTTCTTC
TRBV30	TRBD1	-	TRBJ2-7	CAWSVGIRDRGLTDSFEQYF	TGTGCCTGGAGTGTAGGGATTCGGGACAGGGGACTAACGGACTCCTTTGAGCAGTACTTC
TRBV2	-	few	TRBJ1-2	CASSEGWVSGYLGRTDGYTF	TGTGCCAGCAGTGAAGGTTGGGTTTCCGGCTACCTCGGCCGTACTGATGGCTACACCTTC
TRBV5-5	-	-	TRBJ1-4	CPSSLIMSRGEKLFF	TGTCCCAGCAGCTTGATCATGTCTCGAGGTGAAAAACTGTTTTTT
TRBV6-1	-	-	TRBJ2-7	CTSSEASRGIYEQHF	TGTACCAGCAGTGAAGCGAGCAGGGGAATATACGAGCAGCACTTC
TRBV4-1	-	-	TRBJ2-3	CASSQVPGDAISTDTQYF	TGCGCCAGCAGCCAAGTGCCGGGAGACGCTATTAGCACAGATACGCAGTATTTC
TRBV29-1	-	-	TRBJ2-5	CSVEVATYQETQYF	TGCAGCGTTGAGGTTGCGACGTACCAAGAGACCCAGTATTTC
TRBV12-3/TRBV12-4	-	many	TRBJ1-2	CASSLGYGYTF	TGTGCCAGTAGCTTGGGCTATGGCTACACCTTC
TRBV4-1	-	-	TRBJ2-3	CASSQDGATYTQYF	TGCGCCAGCAGCCAAGATGGGGCGACTTATACGCAGTATTTT
TRBV29-1	-	-	TRBJ2-7	CSVTDTYGQYF	TGCAGTGTAACGGACACCTACGGGCAGTACTTC
TRBV6-5	-	medium-sized	TRBJ1-1	CASSLRGGGTEAFF	TGTGCCAGCAGCTTGCGGGGGGGGGGCACTGAAGCTTTCTTT
TRBV5-1	TRBD2	-	TRBJ2-7	CTSWTSGISTYEQYF	TGCACCAGCTGGACTAGCGGGATCTCTACCTACGAGCAGTACTTC
TRBV7-8	-	-	TRBJ2-7	CASTLGMGLVGHEQYF	TGTGCCAGCACCTTGGGGATGGGCCTAGTGGGCCACGAGCAGTACTTC
TRBV5-1	TRBD2	once	TRBJ2-1	CTSSVMTSGDYNEQFF	TGCACCAGCAGCGTCATGACTAGCGGGGATTACAATGAGCAGTTCTTC
TRBV5-6	-	-	TRBJ2-1	CASSFGMVPSYNVQFF	TGTGCCAGCAGTTTCGGCATGGTGCCCTCCTATAATGTGCAGTTCTTC
TRBV6-1	-	-	TRBJ2-6	CANSEVGGGVGANVMTF	TGTGCCAATAGTGAAGTGGGAGGGGGTGTTGGGGCCAACGTCATGACTTTC
TRBV11-2	TRBD2	many	TRBJ2-3	CASSLVGGRGTDTQYF	TGTGCCAGCAGCTTAGTGGGCGGGAGGGGAACAGATACGCAGTATTTT
TRBV29-1	-	-	TRBJ1-5	CSIHGGGNRPQHF	TGCAGCATCCATGGTGGAGGCAATCGGCCCCAGCATTTT
TRBV11-2	TRBD2	-	TRBJ2-3	CAITLTELAGGPSTDTQYF	TGTGCCATTACCCTTACGGAACTAGCGGGAGGACCCTCAACAGATACGCAGTATTTT
TRBV12-3/TRBV12-4	-	-	TRBJ2-7	CASSLGRNYKQYF	TGTGCCAGCAGTTTAGGAAGGAACTACAAGCAGTACTTC
TRBV28	TRBD2	-	TRBJ2-4	CASSPAGAKNVQYF	TGTGCCAGCAGTCCCGCGGGAGCCAAAAATGTTCAGTACTTC
TRBV28	TRBD1	few	TRBJ2-2	CASSWSGGHVGAGELFF	TGTGCCAGCAGTTGGTCAGGGGGCCACGTAGGCGCCGGGGAGCTGTTTTTT
TRBV11-3	-	-	TRBJ2-2	CASSLDDGNNAGELFF	TGTGCCAGCAGCCTAGATGACGGGAATAACGCCGGGGAGCTGTTTTTT
TRBV28	-	many	TRBJ2-1	CASSLGGGYNEQFF	TGTGCCAGCAGTTTGGGAGGGGGTTACAATGAGCAGTTCTTC
TRBV10-2	TRBD1	-	TRBJ1-1	CARSYRDRGTEAFF	TGCGCCAGAAGTTACCGGGACAGAGGGACTGAAGCTTTCTTC
TRBV29-1	-	-	TRBJ2-1	CSVEFPGLVGVYNEQFF	TGCAGCGTTGAATTCCCCGGGCTGGTGGGAGTCTACAATGAGCAGTTCTTC
TRBV11-2	-	-	TRBJ1-1	CSSGIQGSDTEAFF	TGTTCCAGCGGCATACAGGGTAGTGACACTGAAGCTTTCTTT
TRBV6-5	-	-	TRBJ2-7	CANTSGRMSYEQYF	TGTGCCAACACCAGTGGGAGGATGTCCTACGAGCAGTACTTC
TRBV5-1	TRBD1	many	TRBJ1-2	CASSLNPGQPFVTGYTF	TGCGCCAGCAGCTTAAACCCGGGACAGCCGTTTGTAACAGGCTACACCTTC
TRBV10-3	-	-	TRBJ2-1	CAIKARGPDEQFF	TGTGCCATTAAAGCGAGAGGGCCTGATGAGCAGTTCTTC
TRBV24-1	TRBD1	many	TRBJ1-4	CATSDPGQGANEKLFF	TGTGCCACCAGTGATCCCGGACAGGGGGCTAATGAAAAACTGTTTTTT
TRBV28	TRBD2	-	TRBJ2-7	CASNPDGSGTVEQYF	TGTGCCAGCAACCCCGATGGTAGCGGGACGGTCGAGCAGTACTTT
TRBV20-1	TRBD2	-	TRBJ2-7	CSARGAGGFDQHF	TGCAGTGCTAGAGGGGCGGGAGGATTTGACCAGCACTTC
TRBV11-3	-	few	TRBJ1-2	CATKTGCYGCTF	-
TRBV29-1	TRBD1	-	TRBJ1-5	CSVPDRGNNQPQHF	TGCAGCGTACCTGACAGGGGAAACAATCAGCCCCAGCATTTT
TRBV11-2	TRBD1	-	TRBJ1-2	CACSIETGGRGYGYTF	TGTGCCTGCAGCATAGAAACAGGGGGCCGAGGATATGGATACACCTTC
TRBV5-1	TRBD1	-	TRBJ2-3	CASKNGQGFTDTQYF	TGCGCCAGCAAGAATGGACAGGGCTTCACAGATACGCAGTATTTT
TRBV4-1	TRBD2	-	TRBJ2-1	CTSSQLTSGEAEQFF	TGCACCAGCAGCCAACTCACTAGCGGAGAGGCTGAGCAGTTCTTC
TRBV12-3/TRBV12-4	TRBD1	-	TRBJ1-1	CAISLRQGRNTEAFF	TGTGCCATCAGTCTCCGACAGGGGCGGAACACTGAAGCTTTCTTT